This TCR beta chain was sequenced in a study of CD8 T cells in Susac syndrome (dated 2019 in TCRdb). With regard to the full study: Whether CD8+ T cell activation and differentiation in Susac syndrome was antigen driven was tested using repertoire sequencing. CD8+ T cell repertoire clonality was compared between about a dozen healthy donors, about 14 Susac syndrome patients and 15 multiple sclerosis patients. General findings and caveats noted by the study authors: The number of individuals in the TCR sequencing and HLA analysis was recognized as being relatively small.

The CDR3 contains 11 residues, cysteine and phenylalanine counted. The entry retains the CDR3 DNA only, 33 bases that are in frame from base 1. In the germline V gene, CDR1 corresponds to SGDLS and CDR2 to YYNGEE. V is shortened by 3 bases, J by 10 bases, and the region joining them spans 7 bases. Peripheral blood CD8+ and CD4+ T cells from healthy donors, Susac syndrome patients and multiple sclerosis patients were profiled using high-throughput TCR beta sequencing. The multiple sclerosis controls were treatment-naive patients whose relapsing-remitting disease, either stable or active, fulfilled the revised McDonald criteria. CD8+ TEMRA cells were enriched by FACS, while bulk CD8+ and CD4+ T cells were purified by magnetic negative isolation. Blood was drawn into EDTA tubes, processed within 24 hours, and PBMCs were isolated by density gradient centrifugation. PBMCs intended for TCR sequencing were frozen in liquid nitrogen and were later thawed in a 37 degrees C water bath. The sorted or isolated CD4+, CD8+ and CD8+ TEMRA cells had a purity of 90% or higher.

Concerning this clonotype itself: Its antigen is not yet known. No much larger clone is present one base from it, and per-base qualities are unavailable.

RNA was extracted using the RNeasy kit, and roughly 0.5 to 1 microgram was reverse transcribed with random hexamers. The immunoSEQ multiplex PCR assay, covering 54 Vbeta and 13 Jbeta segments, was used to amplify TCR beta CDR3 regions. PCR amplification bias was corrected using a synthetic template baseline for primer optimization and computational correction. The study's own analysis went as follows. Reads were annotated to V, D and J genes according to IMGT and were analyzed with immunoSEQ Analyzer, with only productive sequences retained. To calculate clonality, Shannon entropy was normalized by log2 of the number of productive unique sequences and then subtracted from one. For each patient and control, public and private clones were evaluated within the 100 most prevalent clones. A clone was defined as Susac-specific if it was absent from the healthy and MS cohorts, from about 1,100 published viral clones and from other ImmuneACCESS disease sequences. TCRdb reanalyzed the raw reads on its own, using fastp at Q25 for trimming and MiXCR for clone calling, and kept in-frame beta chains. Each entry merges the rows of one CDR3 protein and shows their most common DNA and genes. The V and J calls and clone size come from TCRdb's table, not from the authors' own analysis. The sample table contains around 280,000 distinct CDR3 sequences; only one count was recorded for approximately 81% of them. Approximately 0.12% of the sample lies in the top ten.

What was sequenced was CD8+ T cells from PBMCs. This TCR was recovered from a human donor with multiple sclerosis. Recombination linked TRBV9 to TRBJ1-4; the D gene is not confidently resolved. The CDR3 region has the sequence CASSDERKLFF. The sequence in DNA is TGTGCCAGCAGCGATGAACGAAAACTGTTTTTT.